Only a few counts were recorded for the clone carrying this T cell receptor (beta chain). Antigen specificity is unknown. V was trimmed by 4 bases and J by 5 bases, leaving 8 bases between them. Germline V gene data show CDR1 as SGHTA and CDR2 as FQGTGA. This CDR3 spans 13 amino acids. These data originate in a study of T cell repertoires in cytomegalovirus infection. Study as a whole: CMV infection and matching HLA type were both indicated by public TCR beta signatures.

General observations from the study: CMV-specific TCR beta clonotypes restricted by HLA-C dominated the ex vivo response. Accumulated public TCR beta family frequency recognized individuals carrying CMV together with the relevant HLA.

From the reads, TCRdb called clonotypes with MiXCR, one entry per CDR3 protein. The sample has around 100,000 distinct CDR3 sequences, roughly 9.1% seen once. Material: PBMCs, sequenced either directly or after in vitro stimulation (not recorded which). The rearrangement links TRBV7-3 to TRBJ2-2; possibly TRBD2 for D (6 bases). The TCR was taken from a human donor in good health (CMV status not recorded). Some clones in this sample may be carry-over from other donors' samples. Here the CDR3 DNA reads TGTGCCAGCAGCTCAGGACTAACCGGGGAGCTGTTTTTT. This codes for CASSSGLTGELFF. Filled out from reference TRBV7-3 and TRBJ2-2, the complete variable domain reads GAGVSQTPSNKVTEKGKYVELRCDPISGHTALYWYRQSLGQGPEFLIYFQGTGAADDSGLPNDRFFAVRPEGSVSTLKIQRTERGDSAVYLCASSSGLTGELFFGEGSRLTVL.